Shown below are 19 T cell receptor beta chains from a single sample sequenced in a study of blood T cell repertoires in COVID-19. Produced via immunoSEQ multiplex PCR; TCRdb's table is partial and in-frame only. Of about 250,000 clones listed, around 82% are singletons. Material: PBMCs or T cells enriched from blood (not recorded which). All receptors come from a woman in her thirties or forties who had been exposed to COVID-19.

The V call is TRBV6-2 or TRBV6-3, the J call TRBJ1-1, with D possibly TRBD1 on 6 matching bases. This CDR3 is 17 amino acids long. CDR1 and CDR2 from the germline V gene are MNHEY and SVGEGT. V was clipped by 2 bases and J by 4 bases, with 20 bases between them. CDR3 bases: TGTGCCAGCAGTTACACAATACAGGGTTACGAGGGCACTGAAGCTTTCTTT. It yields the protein CASSYTIQGYEGTEAFF.

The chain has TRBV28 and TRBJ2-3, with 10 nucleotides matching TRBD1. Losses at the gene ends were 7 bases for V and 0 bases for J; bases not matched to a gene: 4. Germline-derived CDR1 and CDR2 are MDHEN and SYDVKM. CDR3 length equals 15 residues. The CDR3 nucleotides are TGTGCCAGCATCGTGGGACAGGGGAGCACAGATACGCAGTATTTT. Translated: CASIVGQGSTDTQYF. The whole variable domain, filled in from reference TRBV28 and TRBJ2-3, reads DVKVTQSSRYLVKRTGEKVFLECVQDMDHENMFWYRQDPGLGLRLIYFSYDVKMKEKGDIPEGYSVSREKKERFSLILESASTNQTSMYLCASIVGQGSTDTQYFGPGTRLTVL.

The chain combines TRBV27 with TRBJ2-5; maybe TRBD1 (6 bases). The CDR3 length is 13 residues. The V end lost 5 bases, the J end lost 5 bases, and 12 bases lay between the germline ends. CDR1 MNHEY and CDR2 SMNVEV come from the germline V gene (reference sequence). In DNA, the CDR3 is TGTGCCAGCAGTGCCCTAGGGGGTGAGACCCAGTACTTC. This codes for CASSALGGETQYF.

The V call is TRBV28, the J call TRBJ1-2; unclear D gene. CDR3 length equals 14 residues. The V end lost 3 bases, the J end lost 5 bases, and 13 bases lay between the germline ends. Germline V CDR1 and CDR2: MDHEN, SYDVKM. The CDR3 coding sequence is TGTGCCAGCAGTTTGGGAGTTTCGGGGTATGGCTACACCTTC. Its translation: CASSLGVSGYGYTF.

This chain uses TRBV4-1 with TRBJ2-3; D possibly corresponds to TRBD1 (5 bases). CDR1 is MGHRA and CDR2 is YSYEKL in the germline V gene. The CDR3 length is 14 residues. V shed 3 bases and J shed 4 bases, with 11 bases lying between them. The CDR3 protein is CASSQYQGADTQYF. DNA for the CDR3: TGCGCCAGCAGCCAGTACCAGGGTGCAGATACGCAGTATTTT.

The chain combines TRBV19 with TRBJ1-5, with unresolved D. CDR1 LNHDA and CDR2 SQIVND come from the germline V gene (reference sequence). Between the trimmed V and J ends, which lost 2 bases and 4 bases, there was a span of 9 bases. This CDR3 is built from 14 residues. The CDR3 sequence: CASSISRENQPQHF. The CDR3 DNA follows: TGTGCCAGTAGTATATCTAGAGAGAATCAGCCCCAGCATTTT.

CDR3 loop: CASNLQIDQPQHF. The DNA of the CDR3 is TGTGCCAGCAATTTACAGATTGATCAGCCCCAGCATTTT. The chain carries TRBV2 and TRBJ1-5; D unclear. Trimming shortened V by 7 bases and J by 5 bases, and 12 bases separated the two germline ends. Germline V gene lookup returns CDR1 SNHLY and CDR2 FYNNEI. This CDR3 is built from 13 residues.

CDR3 protein: CASVSGDTYEQYF. The DNA of the CDR3 is TGTGCCAGCGTCAGCGGGGACACCTACGAGCAGTACTTC. This sequence joins TRBV5-4 and TRBJ2-7; perhaps TRBD2 as D (7 bases). The CDR3 sequence is 13 residues long. Trimming removed 7 bases from V and 2 bases from J, with 13 bases in between. In germline, CDR1 is SGHNT, CDR2 YYREEE (reference sequence).

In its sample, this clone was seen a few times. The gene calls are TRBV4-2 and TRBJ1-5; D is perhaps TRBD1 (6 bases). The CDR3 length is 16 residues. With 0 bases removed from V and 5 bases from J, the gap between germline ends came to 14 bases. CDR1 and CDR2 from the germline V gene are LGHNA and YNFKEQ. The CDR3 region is CASSQDLAGAYQPQHF. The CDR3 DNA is TGTGCCAGCAGCCAAGATTTGGCAGGGGCCTATCAGCCCCAGCATTTT.

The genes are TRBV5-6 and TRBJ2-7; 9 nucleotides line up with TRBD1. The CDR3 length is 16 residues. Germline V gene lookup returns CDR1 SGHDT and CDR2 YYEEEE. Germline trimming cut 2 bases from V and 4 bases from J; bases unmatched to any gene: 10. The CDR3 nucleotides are TGTGCCAGCAGCTTCCCGGGACAGGGAGACCCATACGAGCAGTACTTC. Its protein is CASSFPGQGDPYEQYF. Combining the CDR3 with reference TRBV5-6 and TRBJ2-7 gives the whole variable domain DAGVTQSPTHLIKTRGQQVTLRCSPKSGHDTVSWYQQALGQGPQFIFQYYEEEERQRGNFPDRFSGHQFPNYSSELNVNALLLGDSALYLCASSFPGQGDPYEQYFGPGTRLTVT.

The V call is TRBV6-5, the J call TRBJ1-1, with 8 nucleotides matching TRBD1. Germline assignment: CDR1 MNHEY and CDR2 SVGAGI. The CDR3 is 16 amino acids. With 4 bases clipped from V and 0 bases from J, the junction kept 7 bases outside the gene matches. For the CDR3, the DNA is TGTGCCAGCAGTTCCCGGACAGGGACCATGAACACTGAAGCTTTCTTT. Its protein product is CASSSRTGTMNTEAFF.

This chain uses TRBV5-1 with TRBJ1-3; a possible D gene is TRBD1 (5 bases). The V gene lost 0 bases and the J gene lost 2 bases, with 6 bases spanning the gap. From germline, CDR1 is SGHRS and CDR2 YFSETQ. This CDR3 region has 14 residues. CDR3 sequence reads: CASSLATAGNTIYF. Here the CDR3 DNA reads TGCGCCAGCAGCTTGGCGACAGCTGGAAACACCATATATTTT.

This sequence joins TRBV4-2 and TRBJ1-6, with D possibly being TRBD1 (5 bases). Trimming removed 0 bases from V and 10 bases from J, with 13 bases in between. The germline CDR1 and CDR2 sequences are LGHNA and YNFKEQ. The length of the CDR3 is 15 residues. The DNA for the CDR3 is TGTGCCAGCAGCCAAGACCAGGGAAAAGAATCACCCCTCCACTTT. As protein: CASSQDQGKESPLHF.

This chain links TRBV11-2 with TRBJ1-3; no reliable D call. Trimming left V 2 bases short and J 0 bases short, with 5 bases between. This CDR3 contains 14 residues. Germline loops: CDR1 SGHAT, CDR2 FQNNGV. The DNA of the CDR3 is TGTGCCAGCAGCTTATTCCGCTCTGGAAACACCATATATTTT. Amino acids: CASSLFRSGNTIYF.

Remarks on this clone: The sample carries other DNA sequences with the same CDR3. This CDR3 reads CASSLPGSSYNEQFF. CDR3 sequence (DNA): TGTGCCAGCAGTTTACCGGGTTCCTCCTACAATGAGCAGTTCTTC. The chain recombines TRBV28 with TRBJ2-1; no definite D call. This CDR3 comprises 15 residues. V lost 2 bases and J 0 bases, leaving 8 bases between the germline ends. Per germline, CDR1 MDHEN and CDR2 SYDVKM. The variable domain in full, completed from reference TRBV28 and TRBJ2-1, reads DVKVTQSSRYLVKRTGEKVFLECVQDMDHENMFWYRQDPGLGLRLIYFSYDVKMKEKGDIPEGYSVSREKKERFSLILESASTNQTSMYLCASSLPGSSYNEQFFGPGTRLTVL.

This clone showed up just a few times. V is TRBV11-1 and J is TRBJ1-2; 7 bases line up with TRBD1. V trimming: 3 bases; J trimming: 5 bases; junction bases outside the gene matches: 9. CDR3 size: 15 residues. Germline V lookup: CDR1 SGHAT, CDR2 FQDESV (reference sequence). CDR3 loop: CASSFGQVGPYGYTF. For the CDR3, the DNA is TGTGCCAGCAGCTTCGGACAGGTGGGGCCTTATGGCTACACCTTC.

The CDR3 DNA follows: TGTGCCTGGACGCAAGGGGTTCTCTACGAGCAGTACTTC. Translated: CAWTQGVLYEQYF. V is TRBV30 and J is TRBJ2-7, with D tentatively TRBD1 (5 bases). The ends were cut back, 4 bases at V and 3 bases at J, with 13 bases in the middle. The CDR3 contains 13 residues. Germline-derived CDR1 and CDR2 are GTSNPN and SVGIG (reference sequence). Looking up the rest from reference TRBV30 and TRBJ2-7 gives the full variable domain: SQTIHQWPATLVQPVGSPLSLECTVEGTSNPNLYWYRQAAGRGLQLLFYSVGIGQISSEVPQNLSASRPQDRQFILSSKKLLLSDSGFYLCAWTQGVLYEQYFGPGTRLTVT.

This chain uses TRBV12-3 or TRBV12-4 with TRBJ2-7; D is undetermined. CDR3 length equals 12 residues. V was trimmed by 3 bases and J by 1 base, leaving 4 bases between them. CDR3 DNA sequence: TGTGCCAGCAGTTTGACTTCCTACGAGCAGTACTTC. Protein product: CASSLTSYEQYF.

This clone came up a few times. The CDR3 loop reads CASSQGASNTEAFF. In DNA form, the CDR3 reads TGTGCCAGCAGCCAGGGGGCCTCGAACACTGAAGCTTTCTTT. The gene calls are TRBV6-2 or TRBV6-3 and TRBJ1-1, with 8 nucleotides matching TRBD1. V lost 6 bases to trimming and J lost 1 base; unmatched junction nucleotides: 4. This CDR3 is 14 amino acids long. CDR1 and CDR2 from the germline V gene are MNHEY and SVGEGT.